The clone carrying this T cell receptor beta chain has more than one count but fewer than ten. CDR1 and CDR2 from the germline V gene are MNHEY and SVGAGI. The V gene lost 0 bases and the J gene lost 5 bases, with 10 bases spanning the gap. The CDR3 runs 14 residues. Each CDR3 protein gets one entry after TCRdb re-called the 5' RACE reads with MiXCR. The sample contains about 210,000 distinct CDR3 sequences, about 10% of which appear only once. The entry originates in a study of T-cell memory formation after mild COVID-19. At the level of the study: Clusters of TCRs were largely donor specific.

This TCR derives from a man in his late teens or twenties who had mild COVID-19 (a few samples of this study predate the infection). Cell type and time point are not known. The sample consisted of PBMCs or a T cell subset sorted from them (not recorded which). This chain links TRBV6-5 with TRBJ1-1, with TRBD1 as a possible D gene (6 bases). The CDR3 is CASSYSGGRTEAFF. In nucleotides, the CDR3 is TGTGCCAGCAGTTACTCGGGGGGGCGTACTGAAGCTTTCTTT.